The 27 T cell receptor beta chains reported below all come from one sample, sequenced in a study of T cell changes during pregnancy in multiple sclerosis. Method: immunoSEQ multiplex PCR; TCRdb's copy keeps in-frame clones and lacks some. The table shows about 40,000 clones, with more than 70% occurring only once. The sequenced sample was CD8+ T cells from peripheral blood mononuclear cells, obtained in the first trimester of pregnancy. The origin of the receptors is a female donor with multiple sclerosis, enrolled in a pregnancy study.

This clone was observed a few times. The gene calls are TRBV11-2 and TRBJ1-3; D might be TRBD1 (6 bases). The CDR3 runs to 13 residues. Per the germline V gene, CDR1 is SGHAT and CDR2 is FQNNGV. V was cut by 5 bases and J by 4 bases, with 9 bases left in between. The CDR3 reads CASSLTGGNTIYF. In DNA, the CDR3 is TGTGCCAGCAGCCTTACAGGGGGAAACACCATATATTTT.

V usage is TRBV6-5 and J usage is TRBJ1-2; TRBD1 aligns across 9 bases. This CDR3 comprises 14 residues. CDR1 and CDR2 (germline): MNHEY, SVGAGI. The V gene end was trimmed by 1 base and the J gene end by 6 bases; junction bases not matched to a gene: 3. CDR3 sequence (DNA): TGTGCCAGCAGTTACTTGGGACAGGGTGATGGCTACACCTTC. Protein product: CASSYLGQGDGYTF.

The table lists this clone with a count of one. The genes are TRBV7-9 and TRBJ2-7; TRBD1 might be the D (5 bases). V was pared by 5 bases and J by 3 bases, with 11 bases between. There are 13 residues in the CDR3. Per the germline V gene, CDR1 is SEHNR and CDR2 is FQNEAQ (reference sequence). In DNA form, the CDR3 reads TGTGCCAGCAGCATCGGACACGGCTACGAGCAGTACTTC. Encoded protein: CASSIGHGYEQYF.

The chain combines TRBV4-3 with TRBJ2-7; 9 bases map to TRBD1. CDR1 is LGHNA, CDR2 YSLEER, per germline. J was trimmed by 5 bases and V by 0 bases; bases with no gene match: 5. The CDR3 is made up of 15 amino acids. CDR3 in amino acids: CASSQEDRGLNEQYF. CDR3 coding DNA: TGCGCCAGCAGCCAAGAAGACAGGGGGTTGAACGAGCAGTACTTC.

The rearrangement uses TRBV15 and TRBJ2-1, with D hard to call. CDR3 length equals 13 residues. V lost 3 bases and J lost 5, with 8 bases in between. Germline-derived CDR1 and CDR2 are LNHNV and YYDKDF (reference sequence). In DNA form, the CDR3 reads TGTGCCACCAGCAGGGGTGAGGACAATGAGCAGTTCTTC. Its protein product is CATSRGEDNEQFF.

The rearrangement joins TRBV7-2 to TRBJ2-7, with a weak D call TRBD1 (6 bases). Between the trimmed V and J ends, which lost 6 bases and 6 bases, there was a span of 9 bases. Germline V gene lookup returns CDR1 SGHTA and CDR2 FQGNSA. This CDR3 region has 11 residues. Here the CDR3 DNA reads TGTGCCAGCAGTAGGGGGTCCGAGCAGTACTTC. Encoded protein: CASSRGSEQYF.

The chain joins TRBV5-4 to TRBJ1-2; D uncertain. The CDR3 covers 14 residues. The ends were cut back, 0 bases at V and 6 bases at J, with 12 bases in the middle. CDR1 and CDR2 (germline): SGHNT, YYREEE (reference sequence). The CDR3 is CASSLAPKRDGYTF. The CDR3 region has the DNA TGTGCCAGCAGCTTGGCGCCGAAACGAGATGGCTACACCTTC.

The chain recombines TRBV4-1 with TRBJ1-3, with D hard to call. Germline CDR1 is MGHRA and CDR2 is YSYEKL. This CDR3 is built from 18 residues. The V and J ends lost 4 bases and 2 bases respectively, with 21 bases between them. The chain's CDR3 is CASSLRWKGSDAGNTIYF. The CDR3 DNA reads TGCGCCAGCAGCCTACGTTGGAAAGGGAGCGACGCTGGAAACACCATATATTTT.

This rearrangement joins TRBV29-1 to TRBJ2-7; TRBD1 aligns across 8 bases. Germline lookup yields CDR1 SQVTM and CDR2 ANQGSEA. CDR3 size: 13 residues. Trimming removed 3 bases from V and 4 bases from J; junction bases left unmatched: 5. The CDR3 DNA reads as TGCAGCGTTGATGGACAGGGATTATACGAGCAGTACTTC. Translating gives CSVDGQGLYEQYF.

This chain joins TRBV4-2 and TRBJ2-7; 13 positions match TRBD2. V was pared by 4 bases and J by 6 bases, with 6 bases of the junction left unmatched. This CDR3 has 15 residues. Germline V gives CDR1 LGHNA, CDR2 YNFKEQ. The CDR3 region is CASSPFTSGGAEQYF. CDR3 DNA: TGTGCCAGCAGCCCCTTCACTAGCGGGGGGGCCGAGCAGTACTTC.

V gene TRBV27 combines with J gene TRBJ2-2, with D possibly being TRBD2 (5 bases). V was pared by 3 bases and J by 7 bases, with 27 bases between. Germline values: CDR1 MNHEY, CDR2 SMNVEV (reference sequence). This CDR3 contains 19 residues. CDR3 loop: CASSLLRVRGPVRIGELFF. In DNA form, the CDR3 reads TGTGCCAGCAGTTTGCTTCGGGTCCGGGGTCCCGTCCGGATCGGGGAGCTGTTTTTT.

This clone came up many times. This sequence joins TRBV6-4 and TRBJ1-2, with TRBD1 matching over 7 bases. Looked up from germline, CDR1 is MRHNA and CDR2 is SNTAGT. The CDR3 is 15 residues long. Germline trimming cut 2 bases from V and 8 bases from J; bases unmatched to any gene: 11. The CDR3 DNA reads as TGTGCCAGCAGTGACGGAGGAGGGGGCAGCGGGGGCTACACCTTC. Amino acid sequence: CASSDGGGGSGGYTF.

In the case of this clone: Other DNA sequences in the same sample also yield this CDR3. The V gene is TRBV9, the J gene TRBJ2-2, with no clear D. This CDR3 has 11 amino acids. Trimming stripped 2 bases from V and 8 bases from J, with 4 bases between. Germline-derived CDR1 and CDR2 are SGDLS and YYNGEE. This chain's CDR3 is CASSVPGELFF. Here the CDR3 DNA reads TGTGCCAGCAGCGTTCCGGGGGAGCTGTTTTTT.

The chain links TRBV6-6 to TRBJ2-2, with no clear D. The CDR3 runs to 11 residues. CDR1 is MNHNY and CDR2 is SVGAGI in the germline V gene (reference sequence). The V gene lost 7 bases and the J gene lost 3 bases, with 3 bases spanning the gap. The CDR3 sequence: CASTYTGELFF. The CDR3 nucleotides read TGTGCCAGCACCTACACCGGGGAGCTGTTTTTT.

The chain links TRBV16 to TRBJ1-5; D is perhaps TRBD1 (5 bases). The CDR3 runs 14 residues. With 3 bases removed from V and 7 bases from J, the gap between germline ends came to 13 bases. Germline V gene lookup returns CDR1 KGHSY and CDR2 FQNENV. The CDR3 nucleotides read TGTGCCAGCAGCCATCGTGGGGGAGGACAGCCCCAGCATTTT. Its protein is CASSHRGGGQPQHF.

This clone is a singleton in its sample. This chain uses TRBV6-6 with TRBJ2-7, with a possible D match to TRBD2 (6 bases). Per germline, CDR1 MNHNY and CDR2 SVGAGI (reference sequence). V was pared by 8 bases and J by 6 bases, with 17 bases between. The length of the CDR3 is 13 residues. CDR3 protein: CASVGGKGGEQYF. Written as DNA, the CDR3 is TGTGCCAGCGTTGGGGGAAAGGGAGGCGAGCAGTACTTC.

Here the CDR3 DNA reads TGCGCCAGCAGCCAGGCTAGCGGTGGGGCTAACGAGCAGTACTTC. Amino acids: CASSQASGGANEQYF. This sequence joins TRBV4-3 and TRBJ2-7; 7 bases align to TRBD2. Germline CDR1 reads LGHNA; CDR2 reads YSLEER. The V gene end was trimmed by 3 bases and the J gene end by 5 bases; junction bases not matched to a gene: 10. The CDR3 consists of 15 residues.

This clone showed up just once. This rearrangement joins TRBV9 to TRBJ2-1, with D perhaps matching TRBD2 (6 bases). This CDR3 region has 16 residues. With 4 bases removed from V and 6 bases from J, the gap between germline ends came to 20 bases. From germline, CDR1 is SGDLS and CDR2 YYNGEE. The CDR3 coding sequence is TGTGCCAGCAGCTATATCGCGGGGCAACCCCTCAATGAGCAGTTCTTC. Its translation is CASSYIAGQPLNEQFF.

V is TRBV11-2 and J is TRBJ2-7; TRBD1 might be the D (5 bases). The CDR3 runs to 13 residues. V dropped 3 bases and J dropped 4 bases, with 10 bases sitting between them. Per germline, CDR1 SGHAT and CDR2 FQNNGV. Here the CDR3 DNA reads TGTGCCAGCAGCTTTGAGACAGTTTACGAGCAGTACTTC. Its protein is CASSFETVYEQYF.

The chain joins TRBV6-5 to TRBJ2-1, with D maybe TRBD2 (5 bases). V shed 5 bases and J shed 1 base, with 9 bases lying between them. The length of the CDR3 is 14 residues. Germline lookup yields CDR1 MNHEY and CDR2 SVGAGI. CDR3 DNA sequence: TGTGCCAGCAGTCGAAGGGAGTCCTACAATGAGCAGTTCTTC. Amino acid sequence: CASSRRESYNEQFF.

V usage is TRBV7-6 and J usage is TRBJ2-7; 8 bases match TRBD1. The V segment lost 1 base and the J segment 3 bases; nucleotides outside the gene matches: 8. Germline CDR1 SGHVS, CDR2 FNYEAQ. The CDR3 consists of 16 residues. The CDR3 protein is CASSLDLQGDNYEQYF. The DNA of the CDR3 is TGTGCCAGCAGCTTAGATCTACAGGGGGACAACTACGAGCAGTACTTC.

This clone was found once. The V gene is TRBV7-9, the J gene TRBJ1-2, with D perhaps matching TRBD1 (6 bases). V lost 2 bases, J lost 0 bases, and 16 bases lay in between. From germline, CDR1 is SEHNR and CDR2 FQNEAQ (reference sequence). The CDR3 has 17 residues. The CDR3 sequence: CASSLWGTLGSNYGYTF. For the CDR3, the DNA is TGTGCCAGCAGCTTATGGGGGACACTAGGTTCTAACTATGGCTACACCTTC. The variable domain in full, completed from reference TRBV7-9 and TRBJ1-2, reads DTGVSQNPRHKITKRGQNVTFRCDPISEHNRLYWYRQTLGQGPEFLTYFQNEAQLEKSRLLSDRFSAERPKGSFSTLEIQRTEQGDSAMYLCASSLWGTLGSNYGYTFGSGTRLTVV.

The CDR3 sequence is CASSFPGDYGYTF. CDR3 DNA: TGTGCCAGCAGCTTCCCAGGGGACTATGGCTACACCTTC. This sequence joins TRBV5-5 and TRBJ1-2, with D perhaps TRBD1 (6 bases). This CDR3 comprises 13 residues. Germline lookup yields CDR1 SGHKS and CDR2 YYEKEE (reference sequence). Trimming took 2 bases from V and 3 from J, leaving 8 bases between them.

V is TRBV9 and J is TRBJ2-1; 9 nucleotides agree with TRBD2. The CDR3 sequence is 17 residues long. CDR1 is SGDLS, CDR2 YYNGEE, per germline. The J segment lost 6 bases and the V segment lost 4 bases, leaving 14 bases of the junction unmatched. For the CDR3, the DNA is TGTGCCAGCAGCCATACCCCGGCGGGGGGGGCGGTCAATGAGCAGTTCTTC. It encodes CASSHTPAGGAVNEQFF.

The chain uses TRBV4-1 and TRBJ2-3, with 8 bases fitting TRBD2. CDR3 size: 16 residues. V lost 3 bases to trimming and J lost 6 bases; unmatched junction nucleotides: 11. CDR1 is MGHRA and CDR2 is YSYEKL in the germline V gene. CDR3 in amino acids: CASSHGSGGGPDTQYF. The DNA of the CDR3 is TGCGCCAGCAGCCACGGGTCAGGCGGGGGGCCCGATACGCAGTATTTT.

The rearrangement uses TRBV27 and TRBJ1-2; D unclear. V lost 0 bases and J 8 bases, leaving 10 bases between the germline ends. The germline V gene has CDR1 MNHEY and CDR2 SMNVEV (reference sequence). The CDR3 consists of 13 residues. The CDR3 here is CASSLSPFEGYTF. In nucleotides, the CDR3 is TGTGCCAGCAGTTTATCCCCGTTTGAGGGCTACACCTTC.

V is TRBV7-2 and J is TRBJ1-2; unclear D gene. V was pared by 3 bases and J by 0 bases, with 5 bases between. The CDR3 totals 13 residues. Germline values: CDR1 SGHTA, CDR2 FQGNSA. In nucleotides, the CDR3 is TGTGCCAGCAGCTTTCTATCTAACTATGGCTACACCTTC. Amino acid sequence: CASSFLSNYGYTF.